Below are 24 T cell receptor beta chains sequenced from a single sample in a study of monozygotic twins with inflammatory bowel disease. TCRdb reprocessed the 5' RACE reads, with one entry per CDR3 protein and no DNA. The listing contains 200,000 to 250,000 distinct CDR3 sequences. Source material: blood. The receptors stem from a human donor with ulcerative colitis or Crohn's disease, or a healthy co-twin of an affected twin (not recorded which).

J is TRBJ2-1 and V is TRBV18; TCRdb proposes TRBD1, but this gene call is untestable without DNA. CDR3 length equals 14 residues. The germline gives CDR1 KGHSH, CDR2 LQKENI. The CDR3 is CASSPPHRHNEQFF.

The rearrangement joins TRBV6-1 to TRBJ1-4; without DNA, the TCRdb call of TRBD1 cannot be checked. Germline CDR1 and CDR2: MNHNS and SASEGT. The CDR3 runs to 17 residues. This chain's CDR3 is CASRGRQGRSTGEKLFF.

The rearrangement joins TRBV28 to TRBJ1-5. Germline values: CDR1 MDHEN, CDR2 SYDVKM. CDR3 size: 13 residues. This CDR3 reads CASSFQRNQPQHF.

The CDR3 reads CASTIRGFGETQYF. The genes are TRBV2 and TRBJ2-5; TCRdb lists TRBD2, though no DNA is available to test this call. This CDR3 region has 14 residues. CDR1 is SNHLY, CDR2 FYNNEI, per germline. The full variable domain, in which reference TRBV2 and TRBJ2-5 provide the parts outside the CDR3, is EPEVTQTPSHQVTQMGQEVILRCVPISNHLYFYWYRQILGQKVEFLVSFYNNEISEKSEIFDDQFSVERPDGSNFTLKIRSTKLEDSAMYFCASTIRGFGETQYFGPGTRLLVL.

The chain carries TRBV5-1 and TRBJ1-3; lacking DNA, the TRBD1 call made by TCRdb goes unchecked. Germline CDR1 SGHRS, CDR2 YFSETQ. This CDR3 region has 15 residues. The CDR3: CASSLAGAAGNTIYF.

This rearrangement joins TRBV7-6 to TRBJ2-7; the D call of TRBD1 rests on TCRdb alone, since no DNA is present to check it. CDR3 length equals 14 residues. CDR1 and CDR2 from the germline V gene are SGHVS and FNYEAQ. The CDR3: CASSLAPGEGEQYF.

The chain carries TRBV5-1 and TRBJ2-5; TCRdb lists TRBD2, though no DNA is available to test this call. The germline V gene has CDR1 SGHRS and CDR2 YFSETQ. The CDR3 contains 15 residues. CDR3 residues: CASSLAGTPGETQYF. The variable domain in full, with the rest retrieved from reference TRBV5-1 and TRBJ2-5, is KAGVTQTPRYLIKTRGQQVTLSCSPISGHRSVSWYQQTPGQGLQFLFEYFSETQRNKGNFPGRFSGRQFSNSRSEMNVSTLELGDSALYLCASSLAGTPGETQYFGPGTRLLVL.

The chain carries TRBV7-3 and TRBJ2-1; TCRdb selects TRBD1, and the lack of DNA leaves this call unchecked. CDR3 length: 16 residues. Germline assignment: CDR1 SGHTA and CDR2 FQGTGA. The CDR3 sequence is CASSLTGGRGLGGQFF. Full variable domain (remainder filled in from reference TRBV7-3 and TRBJ2-1): GAGVSQTPSNKVTEKGKYVELRCDPISGHTALYWYRQSLGQGPEFLIYFQGTGAADDSGLPNDRFFAVRPEGSVSTLKIQRTERGDSAVYLCASSLTGGRGLGGQFFGPGTRLTVL.

The chain joins TRBV18 to TRBJ2-7; as DNA is missing, the TRBD1 call by TCRdb cannot be tested. Germline V CDR1 and CDR2: KGHSH, LQKENI. The CDR3 is 14 amino acids. The CDR3 reads CASSLGQVQYEQYF.

The V and J genes are TRBV3-1 and TRBJ2-1; absent DNA, TCRdb's TRBD2 call cannot be checked. The germline V gene has CDR1 LGHDT and CDR2 YNNKEL (reference sequence). The CDR3 length is 14 residues. The CDR3 sequence: CASSHTSGSAEQFF.

This sequence joins TRBV10-3 and TRBJ1-1; the D gene TCRdb calls, TRBD1, cannot be checked with no DNA. The germline CDR1 and CDR2 sequences are ENHRY and SYGVKD. This CDR3 comprises 13 residues. CDR3 region: CAISSGLNTEAFF.

The chain combines TRBV5-1 with TRBJ1-1. The germline gives CDR1 SGHRS, CDR2 YFSETQ. The CDR3 sequence is 11 residues long. The CDR3 reads CASSEETEAFF.

The chain joins TRBV15 to TRBJ1-4; TCRdb indicates TRBD1, and absent DNA this call remains unverified. The CDR3 consists of 16 residues. CDR1 and CDR2 from the germline V gene are LNHNV and YYDKDF (reference sequence). CDR3 protein: CATSRDRDRVGEKLFF.

The chain combines TRBV3-1 with TRBJ2-7; the TRBD1 assignment by TCRdb is unverifiable without DNA. Germline V gene lookup returns CDR1 LGHDT and CDR2 YNNKEL (reference sequence). The CDR3 consists of 16 residues. CDR3 in amino acids: CASSQGLGTGGYEQYF.

The gene calls are TRBV27 and TRBJ2-2. The CDR3 length is 13 residues. CDR1 is MNHEY and CDR2 is SMNVEV in the germline V gene (reference sequence). The CDR3 loop is CASSFSTTGELFF.

The CDR3 loop is CASSSRRGTNEKLFF. The chain combines TRBV7-2 with TRBJ1-4. From germline, CDR1 is SGHTA and CDR2 FQGNSA. This CDR3 spans 15 amino acids. Filled out from reference TRBV7-2 and TRBJ1-4, the complete variable domain reads GAGVSQSPSNKVTEKGKDVELRCDPISGHTALYWYRQSLGQGLEFLIYFQGNSAPDKSGLPSDRFSAERTGGSVSTLTIQRTQQEDSAVYLCASSSRRGTNEKLFFGSGTQLSVL.

The gene calls are TRBV6-2 or TRBV6-3 and TRBJ2-6. This CDR3 has 17 amino acids. Germline V gives CDR1 MNHEY, CDR2 SVGEGT. CDR3 region: CASSAAAGYLGANVLTF.

The chain links TRBV4-1 to TRBJ2-1; TCRdb calls TRBD1, which cannot be checked without DNA. CDR1 MGHRA and CDR2 YSYEKL come from the germline V gene. The CDR3 has 16 amino acids. The CDR3 reads CASSQGGRGISDEQFF.

The chain combines TRBV5-1 with TRBJ1-1; TCRdb's D gene call, TRBD1, goes unchecked for lack of DNA. Germline CDR1 and CDR2: SGHRS and YFSETQ. The CDR3 loop spans 16 amino acids. CDR3 residues: CASSLTPTGLNTEAFF.

The V call is TRBV21-1, the J call TRBJ1-6; TCRdb returns TRBD1, unconfirmable since there is no DNA. TRBV21-1 is a recognized pseudogene. The CDR3 spans 18 residues. The chain's CDR3 is CASSKVFSGQALDSPLHF.

The rearrangement joins TRBV7-2 to TRBJ1-5. Germline V gene data show CDR1 as SGHTA and CDR2 as FQGNSA. This CDR3 region has 13 residues. This chain's CDR3 is CASSLQSNQPQHF.

The gene calls are TRBV6-2 or TRBV6-3 and TRBJ2-1; TCRdb's D gene call, TRBD1, goes unchecked for lack of DNA. CDR3 length: 18 residues. The germline gives CDR1 MNHEY, CDR2 SVGEGT. CDR3: CASSSPGGRQSSYNEQFF.

The CDR3 sequence is CASGERVQETQYF. The chain recombines TRBV28 with TRBJ2-5. CDR3 length: 13 amino acids. The germline gives CDR1 MDHEN, CDR2 SYDVKM.

The rearrangement links TRBV20-1 to TRBJ2-5. The germline V gene encodes CDR1 DFQATT and CDR2 SNEGSKA (reference sequence). There are 11 residues in the CDR3. CDR3 in amino acids: CSARPEETQYF.